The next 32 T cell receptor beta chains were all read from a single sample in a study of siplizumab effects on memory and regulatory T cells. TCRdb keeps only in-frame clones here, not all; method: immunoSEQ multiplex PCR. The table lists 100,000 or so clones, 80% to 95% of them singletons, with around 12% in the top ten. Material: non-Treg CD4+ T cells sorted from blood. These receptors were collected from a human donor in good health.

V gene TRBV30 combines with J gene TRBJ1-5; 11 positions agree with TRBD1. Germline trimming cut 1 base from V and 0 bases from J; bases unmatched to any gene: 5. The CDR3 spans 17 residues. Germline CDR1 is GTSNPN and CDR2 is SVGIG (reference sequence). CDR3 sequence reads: CAWSGDRGAYSNQPQHF. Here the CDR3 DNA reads TGTGCCTGGAGTGGGGACAGGGGGGCTTATAGCAATCAGCCCCAGCATTTT.

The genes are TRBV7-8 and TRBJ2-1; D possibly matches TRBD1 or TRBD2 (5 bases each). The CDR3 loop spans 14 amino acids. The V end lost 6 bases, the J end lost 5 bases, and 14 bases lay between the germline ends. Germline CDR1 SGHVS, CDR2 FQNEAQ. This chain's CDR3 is CASRGVGVHNEQFF. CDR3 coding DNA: TGTGCCAGCAGGGGGGTCGGGGTCCACAATGAGCAGTTCTTC.

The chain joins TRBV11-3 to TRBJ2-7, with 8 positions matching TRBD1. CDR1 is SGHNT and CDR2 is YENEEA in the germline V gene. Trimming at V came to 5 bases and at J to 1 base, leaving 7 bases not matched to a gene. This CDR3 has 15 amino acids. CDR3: CASSPVGTGSYEQYF. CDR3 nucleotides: TGTGCCAGCAGCCCAGTAGGGACAGGATCCTACGAGCAGTACTTC.

Written as DNA, the CDR3 is TGTGCCAGCGGGGCAGGTGGTGGGGAGCTGTTTTTT. It codes for CASGAGGGELFF. The chain employs TRBV28 and TRBJ2-2; tentatively, D is TRBD1 (5 bases). The CDR3 sequence is 12 residues long. Germline loops: CDR1 MDHEN, CDR2 SYDVKM. Trimming pared 8 bases from V and 8 bases from J, leaving 12 bases between. The full variable domain, rest sourced from reference TRBV28 and TRBJ2-2, is DVKVTQSSRYLVKRTGEKVFLECVQDMDHENMFWYRQDPGLGLRLIYFSYDVKMKEKGDIPEGYSVSREKKERFSLILESASTNQTSMYLCASGAGGGELFFGEGSRLTVL.

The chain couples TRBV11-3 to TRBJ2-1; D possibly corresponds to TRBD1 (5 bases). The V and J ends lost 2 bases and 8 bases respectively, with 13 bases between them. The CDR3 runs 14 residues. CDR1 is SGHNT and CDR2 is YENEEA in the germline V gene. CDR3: CASSLRRQGDEQFF. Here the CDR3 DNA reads TGTGCCAGCAGCTTACGTCGGCAGGGCGATGAGCAGTTCTTC.

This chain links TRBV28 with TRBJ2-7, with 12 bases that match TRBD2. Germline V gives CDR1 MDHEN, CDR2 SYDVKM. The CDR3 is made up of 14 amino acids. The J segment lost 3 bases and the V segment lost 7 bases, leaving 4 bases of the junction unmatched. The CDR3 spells CASTRTSGNYEQYF. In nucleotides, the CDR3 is TGTGCCAGCACCCGGACTAGCGGGAACTACGAGCAGTACTTC.

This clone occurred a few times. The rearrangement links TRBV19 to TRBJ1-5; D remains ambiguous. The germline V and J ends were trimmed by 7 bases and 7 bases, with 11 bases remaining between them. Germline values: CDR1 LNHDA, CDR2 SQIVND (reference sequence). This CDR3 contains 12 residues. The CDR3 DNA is TGTGCCAGTAATGGCCCGCCGCAGCCCCAGCATTTT. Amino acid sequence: CASNGPPQPQHF. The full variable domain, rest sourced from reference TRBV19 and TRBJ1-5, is DGGITQSPKYLFRKEGQNVTLSCEQNLNHDAMYWYRQDPGQGLRLIYYSQIVNDFQKGDIAEGYSVSREKKESFPLTVTSAQKNPTAFYLCASNGPPQPQHFGDGTRLSIL.

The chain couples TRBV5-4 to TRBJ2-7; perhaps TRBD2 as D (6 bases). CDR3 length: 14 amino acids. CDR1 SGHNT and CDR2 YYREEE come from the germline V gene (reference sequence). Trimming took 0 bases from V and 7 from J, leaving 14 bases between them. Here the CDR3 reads CASSLGVGGQEQYF. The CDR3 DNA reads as TGTGCCAGCAGCTTGGGTGTGGGGGGTCAGGAGCAGTACTTC.

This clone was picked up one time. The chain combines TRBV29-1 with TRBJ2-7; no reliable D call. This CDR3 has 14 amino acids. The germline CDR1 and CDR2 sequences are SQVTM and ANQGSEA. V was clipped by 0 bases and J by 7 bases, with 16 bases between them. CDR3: CSVEDIPGFKEQYF. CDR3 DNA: TGCAGCGTTGAAGACATCCCCGGTTTTAAAGAGCAGTACTTC.

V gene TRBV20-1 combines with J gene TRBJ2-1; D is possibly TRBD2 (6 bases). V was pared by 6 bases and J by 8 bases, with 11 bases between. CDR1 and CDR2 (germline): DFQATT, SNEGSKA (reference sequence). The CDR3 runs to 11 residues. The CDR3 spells CSAPPSDEQFF. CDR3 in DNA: TGCAGTGCCCCCCCTAGCGATGAGCAGTTCTTC.

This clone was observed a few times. As DNA, the CDR3 is TGTGCCAGCAGTGAGACAGGAACAAATCAGCCCCAGCATTTT. It encodes CASSETGTNQPQHF. V is TRBV25-1 and J is TRBJ1-5; tentatively, D is TRBD1 (6 bases). Looked up from germline, CDR1 is MGHDK and CDR2 is SYGVNS. This CDR3 comprises 14 residues. The V end was cut by 3 bases, the J end by 4 bases, with 10 bases between.

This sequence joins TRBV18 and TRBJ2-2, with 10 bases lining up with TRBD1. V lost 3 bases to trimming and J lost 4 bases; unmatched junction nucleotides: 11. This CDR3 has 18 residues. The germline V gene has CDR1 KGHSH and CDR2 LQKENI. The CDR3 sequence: CASSPQLPGTGATGELFF. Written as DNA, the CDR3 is TGTGCCAGCTCACCCCAATTGCCCGGGACAGGGGCCACCGGGGAGCTGTTTTTT.

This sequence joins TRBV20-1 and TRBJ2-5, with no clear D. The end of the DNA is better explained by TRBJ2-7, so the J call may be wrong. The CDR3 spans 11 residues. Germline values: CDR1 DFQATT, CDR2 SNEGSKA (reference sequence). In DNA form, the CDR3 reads TGCAGTGCTAGCGCTGGGAACGAGCAGTACTTC. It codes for CSASAGNEQYF.

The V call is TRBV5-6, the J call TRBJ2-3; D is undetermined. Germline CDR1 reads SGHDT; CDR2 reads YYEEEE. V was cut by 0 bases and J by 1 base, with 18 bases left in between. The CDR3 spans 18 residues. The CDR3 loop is CASSLVRLEILRTDTQYF. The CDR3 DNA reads TGTGCCAGCAGCTTGGTGCGCCTGGAAATCTTGCGCACAGATACGCAGTATTTT.

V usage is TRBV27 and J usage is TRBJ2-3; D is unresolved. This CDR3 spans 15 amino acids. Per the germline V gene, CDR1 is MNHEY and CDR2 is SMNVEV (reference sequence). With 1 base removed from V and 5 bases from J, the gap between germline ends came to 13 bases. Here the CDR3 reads CASSLFGASRDTQYF. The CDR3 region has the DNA TGTGCCAGCAGTTTATTTGGCGCATCACGAGATACGCAGTATTTT.

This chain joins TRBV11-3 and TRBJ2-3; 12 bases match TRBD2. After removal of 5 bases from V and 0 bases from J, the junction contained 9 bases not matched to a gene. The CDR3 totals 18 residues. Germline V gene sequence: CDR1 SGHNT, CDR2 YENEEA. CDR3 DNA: TGTGCCAGCAGCAAGTATCTAGCGGGAGGGACGAGCACAGATACGCAGTATTTT. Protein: CASSKYLAGGTSTDTQYF.

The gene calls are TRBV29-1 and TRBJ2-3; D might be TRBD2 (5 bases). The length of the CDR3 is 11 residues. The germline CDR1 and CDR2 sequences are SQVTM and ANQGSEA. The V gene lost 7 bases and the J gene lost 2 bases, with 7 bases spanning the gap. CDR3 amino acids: CSGRITDTQYF. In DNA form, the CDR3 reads TGCAGCGGGAGGATCACAGATACGCAGTATTTT.

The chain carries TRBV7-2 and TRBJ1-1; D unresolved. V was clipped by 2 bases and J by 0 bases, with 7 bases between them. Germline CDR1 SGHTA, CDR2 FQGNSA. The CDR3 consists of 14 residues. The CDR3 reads CASSLTVMNTEAFF. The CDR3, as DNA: TGTGCCAGCAGCTTAACCGTTATGAACACTGAAGCTTTCTTT.

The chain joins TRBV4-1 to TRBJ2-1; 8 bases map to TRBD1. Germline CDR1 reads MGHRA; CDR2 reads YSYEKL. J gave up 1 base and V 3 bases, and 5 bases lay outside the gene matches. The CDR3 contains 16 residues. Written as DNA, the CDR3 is TGCGCCAGCAGCCAGGGGACAGGTACATCCTACAATGAGCAGTTCTTC. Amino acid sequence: CASSQGTGTSYNEQFF.

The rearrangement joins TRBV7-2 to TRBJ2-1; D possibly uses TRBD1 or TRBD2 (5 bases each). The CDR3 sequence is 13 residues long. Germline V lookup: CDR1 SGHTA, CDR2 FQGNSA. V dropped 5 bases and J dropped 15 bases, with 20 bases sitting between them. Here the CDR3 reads CASSQEPGRTRFF. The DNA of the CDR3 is TGTGCCAGCAGCCAAGAACCGGGACGAACTAGGTTCTTC.

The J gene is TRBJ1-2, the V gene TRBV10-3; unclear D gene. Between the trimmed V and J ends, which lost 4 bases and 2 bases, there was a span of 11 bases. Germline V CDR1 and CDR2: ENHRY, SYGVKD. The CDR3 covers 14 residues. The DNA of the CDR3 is TGTGCCATCAGTGGGACGGAGAAGAACTATGGCTACACCTTC. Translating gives CAISGTEKNYGYTF.

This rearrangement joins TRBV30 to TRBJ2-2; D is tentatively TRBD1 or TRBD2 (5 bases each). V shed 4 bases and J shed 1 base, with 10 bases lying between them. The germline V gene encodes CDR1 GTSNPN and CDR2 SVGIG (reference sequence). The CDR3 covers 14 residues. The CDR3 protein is CAWKGTKNTGELFF. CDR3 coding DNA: TGTGCCTGGAAAGGGACCAAGAACACCGGGGAGCTGTTTTTT. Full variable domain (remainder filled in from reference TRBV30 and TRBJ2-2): SQTIHQWPATLVQPVGSPLSLECTVEGTSNPNLYWYRQAAGRGLQLLFYSVGIGQISSEVPQNLSASRPQDRQFILSSKKLLLSDSGFYLCAWKGTKNTGELFFGEGSRLTVL.

The CDR3 reads CASSRGLLGYTF. For the CDR3, the DNA is TGCGCCAGCAGTCGAGGGTTGCTTGGCTACACCTTC. The chain is built from TRBV23-1 and TRBJ1-2; the D is unclear. TRBV23-1 is assigned to the ORF class and has an uncertain function. V was pared by 4 bases and J by 7 bases, with 10 bases between. CDR3 length equals 12 residues.

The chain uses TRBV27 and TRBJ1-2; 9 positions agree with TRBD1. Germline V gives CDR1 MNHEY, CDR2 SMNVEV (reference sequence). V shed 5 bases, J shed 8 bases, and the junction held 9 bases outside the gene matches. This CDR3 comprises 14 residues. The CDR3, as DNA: TGTGCCAGCAGTGATCCGGGACAGGGCGGGGGCTACACCTTC. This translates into CASSDPGQGGGYTF.

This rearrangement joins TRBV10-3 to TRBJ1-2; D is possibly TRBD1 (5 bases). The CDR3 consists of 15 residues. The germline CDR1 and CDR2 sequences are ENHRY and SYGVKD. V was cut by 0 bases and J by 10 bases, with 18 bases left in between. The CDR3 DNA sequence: TGTGCCATCAGTGAGTCAAGAGACAGCCGCGTTTCCTACACCTTC. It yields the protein CAISESRDSRVSYTF.

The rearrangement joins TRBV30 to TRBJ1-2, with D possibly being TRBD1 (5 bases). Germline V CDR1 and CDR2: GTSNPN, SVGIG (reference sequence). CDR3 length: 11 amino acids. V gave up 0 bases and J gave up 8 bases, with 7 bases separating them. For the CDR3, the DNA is TGTGCCTGGAGTGTCGGGGGGGGCTACACCTTC. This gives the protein CAWSVGGGYTF. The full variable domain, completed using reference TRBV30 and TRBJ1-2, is SQTIHQWPATLVQPVGSPLSLECTVEGTSNPNLYWYRQAAGRGLQLLFYSVGIGQISSEVPQNLSASRPQDRQFILSSKKLLLSDSGFYLCAWSVGGGYTFGSGTRLTVV.

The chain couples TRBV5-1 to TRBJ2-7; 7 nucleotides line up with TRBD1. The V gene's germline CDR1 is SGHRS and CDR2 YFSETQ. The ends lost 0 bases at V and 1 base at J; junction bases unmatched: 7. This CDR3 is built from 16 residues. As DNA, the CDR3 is TGCGCCAGCAGCTTGGTAGGGACAGTGGGTTCCTACGAGCAGTACTTC. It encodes CASSLVGTVGSYEQYF.

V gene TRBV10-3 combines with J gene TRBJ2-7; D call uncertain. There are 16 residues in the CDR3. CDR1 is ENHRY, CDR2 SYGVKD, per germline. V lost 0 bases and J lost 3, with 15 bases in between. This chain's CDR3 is CAISESILRTNYEQYF. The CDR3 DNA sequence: TGTGCCATCAGTGAGTCGATCTTACGGACCAACTACGAGCAGTACTTC.

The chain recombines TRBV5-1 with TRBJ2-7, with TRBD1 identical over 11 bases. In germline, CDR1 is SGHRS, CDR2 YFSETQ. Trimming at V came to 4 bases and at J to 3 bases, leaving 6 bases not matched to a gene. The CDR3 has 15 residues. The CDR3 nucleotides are TGCGCCAGCAGCCGGCCGGGACAGGGGGTCTACGAGCAGTACTTC. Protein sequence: CASSRPGQGVYEQYF.

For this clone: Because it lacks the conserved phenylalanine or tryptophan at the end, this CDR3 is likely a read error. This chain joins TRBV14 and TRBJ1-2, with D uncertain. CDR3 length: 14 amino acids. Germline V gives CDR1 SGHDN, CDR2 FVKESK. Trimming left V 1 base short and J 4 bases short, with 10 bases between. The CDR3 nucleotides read TGTGCCAGCAGCCAAGTTGGAGGAAGCTATGGCTACACCCTC. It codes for CASSQVGGSYGYTL.

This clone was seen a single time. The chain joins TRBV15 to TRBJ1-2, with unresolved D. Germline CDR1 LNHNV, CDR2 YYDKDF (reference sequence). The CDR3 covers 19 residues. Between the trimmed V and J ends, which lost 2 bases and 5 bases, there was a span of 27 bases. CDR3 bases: TGTGCCACCAGCAGATCCCCACATGGAGGGCCCGTCTCTATTTATGGCTACACCTTC. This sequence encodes CATSRSPHGGPVSIYGYTF.

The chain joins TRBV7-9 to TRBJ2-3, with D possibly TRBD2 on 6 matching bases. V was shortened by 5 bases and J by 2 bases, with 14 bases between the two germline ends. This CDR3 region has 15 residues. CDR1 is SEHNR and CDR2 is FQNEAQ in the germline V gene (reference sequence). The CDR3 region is CASSKRAGLTDTQYF. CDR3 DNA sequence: TGTGCCAGCAGCAAGCGGGCGGGACTCACAGATACGCAGTATTTT.